The subject of this entry is one T cell receptor beta chain. Its target is not known. These data belong to a study of long-term antiretroviral therapy in people with HIV. Whole-study results and caveats: Even long-term ART left TRB diversity below transplant donor controls, despite gains. The range of CDR3 lengths in HIV repertoires proved narrower than that found in controls.

The CDR3 extends over 13 amino acids. The germline V gene encodes CDR1 SGHAT and CDR2 FQNNGV. V shed 1 base, J shed 10 bases, and the junction held 3 bases outside the gene matches. The run of the v3.0 immunoSEQ assay was at survey level. Produced via immunoSEQ multiplex PCR; TCRdb's table is partial and in-frame only. The sample gives about 28,000 clones, approximately 95% of which show up once; over 3% is in the top ten. This clonotype originated in a man aged 50 to 60 with HIV. J is TRBJ2-1 and V is TRBV11-2; 8 bases fit TRBD1. Source: unsorted PBMCs, taken 5.3 years after starting antiretroviral therapy. CDR3 sequence (DNA): TGTGCCAGCAGCTTAGGGACAGGGTTAGAGCAGTTCTTC. Its protein is CASSLGTGLEQFF.